The T cell receptor beta chain under discussion was sequenced for a study of T cells in Graves' hyperthyroidism and ophthalmopathy. CDR3 length equals 18 residues. The V end was cut by 1 base, the J end by 5 bases, with 21 bases between. CDR1 is SGHVS, CDR2 FNYEAQ, per germline. Those with hyperthyroidism were 18 to 65 years old, newly diagnosed, and ill for under 2 months. Template material for amplifying TCR beta CDR3 regions consisted of RNA transcripts. The TCR CDR3 was amplified in a first-round RT-PCR using the HTBI primer set. TCRdb redid the calling of the multiplex PCR reads with MiXCR, one entry per CDR3 protein. This sample yields about 290,000 distinct CDR3 sequences, of which 10% to 15% are seen a single time; 6% to 8% belongs to the top ten. In its sample, this clonotype was seen many times.

V is TRBV7-6 and J is TRBJ2-1; maybe TRBD2 (6 bases). The sequencing input was blood. The TCR comes from a woman aged 25 to 39 with Graves' hyperthyroidism that later progressed to Graves' ophthalmopathy. CDR3 in DNA: TGTGCCAGCAGCTTAGTGGCTGGCGTCGGGAGTATGCACAATGAGCAGTTCTTC. Amino acids: CASSLVAGVGSMHNEQFF. The full variable domain, with the rest looked up from reference TRBV7-6 and TRBJ2-1, is GAGVSQSPRYKVTKRGQDVALRCDPISGHVSLYWYRQALGQGPEFLTYFNYEAQQDKSGLPNDRFSAERPEGSISTLTIQRTEQRDSAMYRCASSLVAGVGSMHNEQFFGPGTRLTVL.